The subject of this entry is one T cell receptor beta chain. This record belongs to a study of ipilimumab plus nivolumab after autologous stem cell transplantation. The table came from immunoSEQ multiplex PCR; TCRdb's copy has only in-frame clones and leaves some out. The sample holds approximately 40,000 clones; more than 85% are singletons and the top ten take roughly 0.87%. V gave up 5 bases and J gave up 1 base, with 5 bases separating them. The CDR3 contains 12 residues. Germline CDR1 and CDR2: MNHEY and SVGAGI. The sequence was collected from a male donor with multiple myeloma. The chain recombines TRBV6-5 with TRBJ1-2; D gene unclear. Sequencing was performed on PBMCs, taken in a trial of ipilimumab plus nivolumab as post-transplant consolidation. The CDR3 reads CASSENNYGYTF. As DNA, the CDR3 is TGTGCCAGCAGTGAAAATAACTATGGCTACACCTTC.